This passage covers 14 T cell receptor beta chains from one sample sequenced in a study of tumor and adjacent non-tumor tissue in lung cancer. RNA was extracted from bulk tissue without any cell sorting. More than 3 cm separated this lung sample from the edge of the tumor. The library came from three nested PCR rounds adapted from ARM-PCR protocols. TCRdb re-called the multiplex PCR reads through MiXCR, storing one row per CDR3 protein. The sample holds roughly 82,000 distinct CDR3 sequences, under 80% seen once. The sample comprised distant non-tumor lung tissue. These receptors were collected from a woman aged 45-59 years with non-small cell lung cancer.

Details on this clonotype: A read error may produce the germline difference seen at one junction end. V and J are TRBV5-1 and TRBJ1-1, with D perhaps matching TRBD1 (5 bases). CDR3 length equals 15 residues. Germline values: CDR1 SGHRS, CDR2 YFSETQ. This CDR3 is CASGLDGREGTEAFF. CDR3 DNA: TGCGCCAGCGGCTTGGATGGCAGGGAGGGCACTGAGGCTTTCTTT.

V is TRBV6-5 and J is TRBJ2-1; D is unclear. V was shortened by 10 bases and J by 0 bases, with 10 bases between the two germline ends. The germline V gene has CDR1 MNHEY and CDR2 SVGAGI. The length of the CDR3 is 13 residues. The CDR3 here is CANRTASYNEQFF. The DNA for the CDR3 is TGTGCCAACAGAACAGCCTCCTACAATGAGCAGTTCTTC.

For this clonotype: Germline is not matched at one junction end, which may reflect a read error. The CDR3 loop reads CAGSLEAGQDMNEQFF. CDR3 in DNA: TGTGCCGGCAGCTTAGAGGCGGGACAGGATATGAATGAACAGTTCTTC. This rearrangement joins TRBV11-2 to TRBJ2-1; 8 bases match TRBD1. This CDR3 is built from 16 residues. In germline, CDR1 is SGHAT, CDR2 FQNNGV.

The CDR3 loop is CASSLGLIKNIQYF. Written as DNA, the CDR3 is TGTGCCAGCAGTTTAGGGCTAATCAAAAACATTCAGTACTTC. This rearrangement joins TRBV12-3 or TRBV12-4 to TRBJ2-4; D gene ambiguous. This CDR3 spans 14 amino acids. V shed 1 base and J shed 3 bases, with 7 bases lying between them.

Concerning this clonotype: A read error may produce the germline difference seen at one junction end. The V gene is TRBV6-1, the J gene TRBJ1-3; D gene ambiguous. This CDR3 is built from 16 residues. Germline V gives CDR1 MNHNS, CDR2 SASEGT. CDR3 DNA: TGTGCCAACAGTGAAGAATTGGAACTCCCGGGAAACGCCATATATTTT. Protein sequence: CANSEELELPGNAIYF.

This clonotype was counted a single time. The chain is built from TRBV6-1 and TRBJ1-1, with no clear D. V lost 3 bases and J 0 bases, leaving 14 bases between the germline ends. Germline loops: CDR1 MNHNS, CDR2 SASEGT. CDR3 length: 16 amino acids. Here the CDR3 reads CASSDRCERVNTEAFF. CDR3 nucleotides: TGTGCCAGCAGTGATCGCTGTGAAAGGGTGAACACTGAAGCTTTCTTT.

In this sample, this clonotype turned up many times. The chain couples TRBV12-3 or TRBV12-4 to TRBJ2-3, with TRBD2 matching 10 bases. The CDR3 totals 16 residues. J gave up 6 bases and V 4 bases, and 10 bases lay outside the gene matches. The DNA for the CDR3 is TGTGCCAGCAGTTGGGCTAGCGGGAGTGGTGGTGATACGCAGTATTTT. Translated, it gives CASSWASGSGGDTQYF.

This clonotype came up once. V is TRBV20-1 and J is TRBJ1-5; tentative D call: TRBD1 (6 bases). This CDR3 is built from 15 residues. V lost 3 bases and J lost 6, with 18 bases in between. In germline, CDR1 is DFQATT, CDR2 SNEGSKA (reference sequence). The CDR3, as DNA: TGCAGTGCTAGCCCCGGGAGAGGGGGTCTTCAGCCCCAGCATTTT. Translated, it gives CSASPGRGGLQPQHF.

As for this clonotype: A junction end diverges from the germline sequence, so it may reflect a read error. The gene calls are TRBV5-1 and TRBJ2-3; 8 bases agree with TRBD1. CDR3 length equals 14 residues. Germline V gene data show CDR1 as SGHRS and CDR2 as YFSETQ. The CDR3 is CDSSHGQGGDMQYF. Written as DNA, the CDR3 is TGCGACAGCAGCCATGGACAGGGAGGAGATATGCAGTATTTT.

This clonotype was seen ten or more times. The rearrangement joins TRBV30 to TRBJ1-5; possibly TRBD1 for D (6 bases). Trimming removed 4 bases from V and 3 bases from J, with 10 bases in between. The CDR3 is made up of 13 amino acids. Per germline, CDR1 GTSNPN and CDR2 SVGIG (reference sequence). DNA for the CDR3: TGTGCCTGGACCGGACAGCCCAATCAGCCCCAGCATTTT. Translating gives CAWTGQPNQPQHF.

Notes on this clonotype: The junction differs from germline at one of its ends, possibly a read error. The rearrangement joins TRBV29-1 to TRBJ2-1, with D tentatively TRBD2 (6 bases). Germline V CDR1 and CDR2: SQVTM, ANQGSEA. This CDR3 has 17 amino acids. The CDR3 reads CSVEGYGGATSYDEQFF. In nucleotides, the CDR3 is TGCAGCGTTGAAGGGTACGGCGGGGCAACCTCCTACGATGAGCAGTTCTTC.

This clonotype was picked up many times. V is TRBV28 and J is TRBJ2-2; D unclear. Germline V gives CDR1 MDHEN, CDR2 SYDVKM. The CDR3 extends over 14 amino acids. The ends were cut back, 6 bases at V and 7 bases at J, with 15 bases in the middle. The CDR3, as DNA: TGTGCCAGCAGCGTTCGCGCGGCGGTCGGGGAGCTGTTTTTT. Its translation: CASSVRAAVGELFF.

As to this clonotype: The germline gene is not matched at one end of the junction; a read error may be the cause. The rearrangement links TRBV11-2 to TRBJ2-5; TRBD2 agrees at 9 bases. Looked up from germline, CDR1 is SGHAT and CDR2 is FQNNGV. This CDR3 is 14 amino acids long. The chain's CDR3 is CASSLGTSREIQYF. DNA for the CDR3: TGTGCCAGCAGTTTAGGGACTAGCCGAGAGATCCAGTACTTC.

Ten or more counts support this clonotype. The rearrangement uses TRBV28 and TRBJ2-2; no clear D gene. Germline lookup yields CDR1 MDHEN and CDR2 SYDVKM. This CDR3 region has 13 residues. The ends were cut back, 6 bases at V and 5 bases at J, with 10 bases in the middle. The CDR3 loop is CASRRVETGELFF. The CDR3 region has the DNA TGTGCCAGCAGGAGAGTAGAGACCGGGGAGCTGTTTTTT. The complete variable domain, with remaining parts taken from reference TRBV28 and TRBJ2-2, reads DVKVTQSSRYLVKRTGEKVFLECVQDMDHENMFWYRQDPGLGLRLIYFSYDVKMKEKGDIPEGYSVSREKKERFSLILESASTNQTSMYLCASRRVETGELFFGEGSRLTVL.